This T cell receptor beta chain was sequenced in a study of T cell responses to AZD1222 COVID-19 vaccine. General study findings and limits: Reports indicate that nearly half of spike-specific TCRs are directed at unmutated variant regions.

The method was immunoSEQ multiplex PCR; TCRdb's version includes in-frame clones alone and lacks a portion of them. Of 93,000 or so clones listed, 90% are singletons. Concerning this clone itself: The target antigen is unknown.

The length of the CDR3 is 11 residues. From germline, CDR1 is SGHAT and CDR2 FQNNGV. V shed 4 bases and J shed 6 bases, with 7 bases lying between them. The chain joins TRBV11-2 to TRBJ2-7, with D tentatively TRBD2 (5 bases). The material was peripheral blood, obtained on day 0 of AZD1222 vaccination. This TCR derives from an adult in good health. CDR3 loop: CASSYGLEQYF. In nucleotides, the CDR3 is TGTGCCAGCAGCTATGGACTCGAGCAGTACTTC.